Shown below are 22 T cell receptor beta chains from a single sample sequenced in a study of blood T cell repertoires in COVID-19. The assay was immunoSEQ multiplex PCR, and TCRdb's table has in-frame clones only and misses some. The sample includes around 50,000 clones, 82% of them seen just once. The sample comprised peripheral blood. The receptors were gathered from a woman aged 55-75 years with acute or convalescent COVID-19.

The chain combines TRBV19 with TRBJ1-5; D unclear. The CDR3 loop spans 14 amino acids. Trimming took 3 bases from V and 4 from J, leaving 10 bases between them. Germline V gene sequence: CDR1 LNHDA, CDR2 SQIVND (reference sequence). The CDR3 bases are TGTGCCAGTAGTATGAGGTCGGATAATCAGCCCCAGCATTTT. It yields the protein CASSMRSDNQPQHF. The complete variable domain, with remaining parts taken from reference TRBV19 and TRBJ1-5, reads DGGITQSPKYLFRKEGQNVTLSCEQNLNHDAMYWYRQDPGQGLRLIYYSQIVNDFQKGDIAEGYSVSREKKESFPLTVTSAQKNPTAFYLCASSMRSDNQPQHFGDGTRLSIL.

The rearrangement joins TRBV24-1 to TRBJ2-2, with 9 bases that match TRBD2. The CDR3 length is 17 residues. CDR1 KGHDR and CDR2 SFDVKD come from the germline V gene. V shed 0 bases, J shed 5 bases, and the junction held 6 bases outside the gene matches. The CDR3 spells CATSDLGASGATGELFF. The CDR3 nucleotides are TGTGCCACCAGTGATTTGGGGGCTAGCGGGGCAACCGGGGAGCTGTTTTTT.

The V gene is TRBV19, the J gene TRBJ1-2; 10 nucleotides match TRBD1. Germline V gives CDR1 LNHDA, CDR2 SQIVND (reference sequence). This CDR3 is built from 13 residues. V was clipped by 6 bases and J by 7 bases; unmatched bases: 5. CDR3 amino acids: CASSDRGLSGYTF. The DNA of the CDR3 is TGTGCCAGTAGCGACAGGGGGCTTAGTGGCTACACCTTC.

This chain links TRBV5-1 with TRBJ1-2, with 7 positions matching TRBD1. CDR3 length equals 17 residues. Germline V gene sequence: CDR1 SGHRS, CDR2 YFSETQ. The junction had 16 bases not matched to a gene; V was cut back by 0 bases and J by 8 bases. This CDR3 reads CASSLDSGYRGSGGYTF. Written as DNA, the CDR3 is TGCGCCAGCAGCTTGGATTCCGGGTACAGGGGATCGGGGGGCTACACCTTC. The whole variable domain, remainder taken from reference TRBV5-1 and TRBJ1-2, is KAGVTQTPRYLIKTRGQQVTLSCSPISGHRSVSWYQQTPGQGLQFLFEYFSETQRNKGNFPGRFSGRQFSNSRSEMNVSTLELGDSALYLCASSLDSGYRGSGGYTFGSGTRLTVV.

This clone was counted a single time. V usage is TRBV30 and J usage is TRBJ1-1; D unclear. The CDR3 runs to 11 residues. From germline, CDR1 is GTSNPN and CDR2 SVGIG (reference sequence). V was shortened by 0 bases and J by 7 bases, with 6 bases between the two germline ends. CDR3 residues: CAWSVRYEAFF. CDR3 in DNA: TGTGCCTGGAGTGTACGGTATGAAGCTTTCTTT.

This clone was detected only once. The chain employs TRBV6-1 and TRBJ2-3, with D uncertain. This CDR3 spans 14 amino acids. CDR1 and CDR2 from the germline V gene are MNHNS and SASEGT. The ends were cut back, 0 bases at V and 4 bases at J, with 8 bases in the middle. In DNA form, the CDR3 reads TGTGCCAGCAGTGAAGCAACTTTCCCAGATACGCAGTATTTT. Its protein product is CASSEATFPDTQYF.

The chain uses TRBV18 and TRBJ2-7; D call uncertain. Trimming cost V 3 bases and J 7 bases, with 13 bases left between them. The CDR3 loop spans 13 amino acids. Germline loops: CDR1 KGHSH, CDR2 LQKENI. CDR3 in DNA: TGTGCCAGCTCACCTGGAACTAAAGATGAGCAGTACTTC. Protein product: CASSPGTKDEQYF.

The rearrangement joins TRBV12-3 or TRBV12-4 to TRBJ1-6; tentative D call: TRBD1 (6 bases). The V end was cut by 6 bases, the J end by 7 bases, with 10 bases between. The CDR3 totals 13 residues. The CDR3 spells CASSPQGNSPLHF. DNA for the CDR3: TGTGCCAGCAGCCCACAGGGAAATTCACCCCTCCACTTT.

This chain joins TRBV28 and TRBJ1-3; a possible D gene is TRBD1 (5 bases). V was clipped by 6 bases and J by 2 bases, with 8 bases between them. Germline loops: CDR1 MDHEN, CDR2 SYDVKM. The CDR3 is made up of 13 amino acids. DNA of the CDR3: TGTGCCAGCAGCCAGGGCGCTGGAAACACCATATATTTT. Amino acid sequence: CASSQGAGNTIYF.

This clone was detected only once. The rearrangement joins TRBV9 to TRBJ2-2; TRBD1 is a possible D gene (5 bases). V lost 2 bases and J lost 3, with 14 bases in between. Per germline, CDR1 SGDLS and CDR2 YYNGEE. The CDR3 covers 16 residues. The CDR3 DNA sequence: TGTGCCAGCAGCGTCGGCGGCAGGGTGGACACCGGGGAGCTGTTTTTT. It translates to CASSVGGRVDTGELFF.

The genes are TRBV18 and TRBJ1-1, with a tentative D call TRBD1 (5 bases). V was shortened by 6 bases and J by 8 bases, with 16 bases between the two germline ends. Per germline, CDR1 KGHSH and CDR2 LQKENI. The CDR3 runs to 13 residues. The CDR3 coding sequence is TGTGCCAGCTCTCGTACAGGCGGTCAAGAAGCTTTCTTT. This sequence encodes CASSRTGGQEAFF. Based on the CDR3 plus reference TRBV18 and TRBJ1-1, the full variable domain is NAGVMQNPRHLVRRRGQEARLRCSPMKGHSHVYWYRQLPEEGLKFMVYLQKENIIDESGMPKERFSAEFPKEGPSILRIQQVVRGDSAAYFCASSRTGGQEAFFGQGTRLTVV.

V gene TRBV5-6 combines with J gene TRBJ1-1; possible D gene TRBD1, 5 bases. The germline V gene has CDR1 SGHDT and CDR2 YYEEEE. V was trimmed by 4 bases and J by 0 bases, leaving 13 bases between them. This CDR3 has 15 amino acids. The CDR3 region is CASSPRPGVNTEAFF. The CDR3, as DNA: TGTGCCAGCAGCCCTCGCCCGGGGGTGAACACTGAAGCTTTCTTT.

The CDR3: CSVEDAGTGIYGYTF. The CDR3 bases are TGCAGCGTTGAAGACGCCGGGACAGGGATCTATGGCTACACCTTC. V and J are TRBV29-1 and TRBJ1-2; 9 nucleotides align to TRBD1. The trim removed 0 bases at V and 4 bases at J, leaving 6 bases unmatched. The germline V gene encodes CDR1 SQVTM and CDR2 ANQGSEA. This CDR3 has 15 amino acids.

The rearrangement uses TRBV20-1 and TRBJ1-1; D is perhaps TRBD1 (6 bases). The germline V and J ends were trimmed by 6 bases and 8 bases, with 13 bases remaining between them. CDR3 length: 11 amino acids. The germline V gene encodes CDR1 DFQATT and CDR2 SNEGSKA (reference sequence). As DNA, the CDR3 is TGCAGTGCGCACAGGGACCGGGAAGCTTTCTTT. Its protein is CSAHRDREAFF.

The chain links TRBV9 to TRBJ2-3, with TRBD2 identical over 11 bases. V lost 4 bases and J lost 5; bases outside the gene matches: 6. In germline, CDR1 is SGDLS, CDR2 YYNGEE. The length of the CDR3 is 15 residues. CDR3 DNA sequence: TGTGCCAGCAGCTATAGCGGGGGGGCGGTAGATACGCAGTATTTT. Protein product: CASSYSGGAVDTQYF.

The CDR3 DNA sequence: TGTGCCTGGAGTGTCGAGAGGGTCCATTCACCCCTCCACTTT. Its translation is CAWSVERVHSPLHF. V is TRBV30 and J is TRBJ1-6; D remains ambiguous. This CDR3 contains 14 residues. V lost 0 bases, J lost 8 bases, and 11 bases lay in between. Per germline, CDR1 GTSNPN and CDR2 SVGIG (reference sequence). Filled out from reference TRBV30 and TRBJ1-6, the complete variable domain reads SQTIHQWPATLVQPVGSPLSLECTVEGTSNPNLYWYRQAAGRGLQLLFYSVGIGQISSEVPQNLSASRPQDRQFILSSKKLLLSDSGFYLCAWSVERVHSPLHFGNGTRLTVT.

The V and J genes are TRBV6-2 or TRBV6-3 and TRBJ1-5; 7 bases map to TRBD1. Germline CDR1 reads MNHEY; CDR2 reads SVGEGT. J lost 8 bases, V lost 0 bases, and 4 bases had no gene match. CDR3 length: 14 amino acids. The CDR3 nucleotides are TGTGCCAGCAGTTACTCGAGGGGGCAGGAGCCCCAGCATTTT. Translated, it gives CASSYSRGQEPQHF.

V usage is TRBV11-3 and J usage is TRBJ2-2; the D gene is possibly TRBD2 (7 bases). The CDR3 is 18 residues long. CDR1 is SGHNT, CDR2 YENEEA, per germline. Trimming removed 0 bases at V and 6 bases at J, with 20 bases between. The CDR3 sequence: CASSLDLWGGAGPGELFF. Written as DNA, the CDR3 is TGTGCCAGCAGCTTAGACCTCTGGGGGGGCGCCGGTCCCGGGGAGCTGTTTTTT.

This chain joins TRBV5-6 and TRBJ1-2, with 10 bases fitting TRBD1. After removal of 2 bases from V and 2 bases from J, the junction contained 3 bases not matched to a gene. There are 15 residues in the CDR3. The germline V gene encodes CDR1 SGHDT and CDR2 YYEEEE. The CDR3 bases are TGTGCCAGCAGCTTAGGGACAGGGGCGAACTATGGCTACACCTTC. As protein: CASSLGTGANYGYTF.

V usage is TRBV7-2 and J usage is TRBJ1-5, with 8 bases lining up with TRBD1. V was pared by 2 bases and J by 6 bases, with 6 bases of the junction left unmatched. This CDR3 spans 15 amino acids. Germline V gene lookup returns CDR1 SGHTA and CDR2 FQGNSA. Here the CDR3 reads CASSLQGALSQPQHF. CDR3 coding DNA: TGTGCCAGCAGCTTACAGGGGGCGCTGAGTCAGCCCCAGCATTTT. The complete variable domain, with remaining parts taken from reference TRBV7-2 and TRBJ1-5, reads GAGVSQSPSNKVTEKGKDVELRCDPISGHTALYWYRQSLGQGLEFLIYFQGNSAPDKSGLPSDRFSAERTGGSVSTLTIQRTQQEDSAVYLCASSLQGALSQPQHFGDGTRLSIL.

The CDR3 DNA reads TGTGCCAGCAGCCAATCTTTCTACGAGCAGTACTTC. It yields the protein CASSQSFYEQYF. The chain joins TRBV3-1 (or the pseudogene TRBV3-2) to TRBJ2-7; D gene unclear. Trimming took off 2 bases at V and 3 bases at J, with 5 bases between the two ends. CDR1 and CDR2 (germline): LGHDT, YNNKEL (reference sequence). This CDR3 spans 12 amino acids.

The chain carries TRBV6-5 and TRBJ1-2, with D possibly TRBD1 on 6 matching bases. V shed 0 bases and J shed 6 bases, with 11 bases lying between them. The V gene's germline CDR1 is MNHEY and CDR2 SVGAGI. This CDR3 comprises 14 residues. CDR3 residues: CASSYSGQMDGYTF. The CDR3, as DNA: TGTGCCAGCAGTTACTCCGGACAGATGGATGGCTACACCTTC.